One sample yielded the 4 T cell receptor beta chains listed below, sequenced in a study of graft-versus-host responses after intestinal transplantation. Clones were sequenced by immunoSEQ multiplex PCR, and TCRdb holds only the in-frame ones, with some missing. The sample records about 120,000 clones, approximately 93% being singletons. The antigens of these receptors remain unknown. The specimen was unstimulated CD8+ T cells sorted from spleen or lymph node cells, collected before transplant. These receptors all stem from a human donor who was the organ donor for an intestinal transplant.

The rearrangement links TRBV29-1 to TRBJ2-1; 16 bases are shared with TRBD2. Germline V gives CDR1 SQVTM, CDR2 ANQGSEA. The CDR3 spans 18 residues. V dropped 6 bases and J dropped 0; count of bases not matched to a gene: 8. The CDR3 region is CSVIPGLAGGSSYNEQFF. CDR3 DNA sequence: TGCAGCGTGATACCGGGACTAGCGGGAGGGAGCTCCTACAATGAGCAGTTCTTC.

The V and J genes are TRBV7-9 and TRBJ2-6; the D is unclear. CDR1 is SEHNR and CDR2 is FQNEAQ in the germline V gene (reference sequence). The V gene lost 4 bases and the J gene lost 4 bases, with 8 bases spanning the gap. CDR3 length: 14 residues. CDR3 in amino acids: CASSYMDGANVLTF. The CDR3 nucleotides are TGTGCCAGCAGCTACATGGACGGGGCCAACGTCCTGACTTTC.

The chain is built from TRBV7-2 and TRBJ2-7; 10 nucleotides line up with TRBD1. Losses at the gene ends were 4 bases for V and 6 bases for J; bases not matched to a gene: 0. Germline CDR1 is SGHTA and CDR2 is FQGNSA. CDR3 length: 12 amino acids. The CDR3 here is CASSWTGGEQYF. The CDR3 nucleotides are TGTGCCAGCAGCTGGACAGGGGGCGAGCAGTACTTC.

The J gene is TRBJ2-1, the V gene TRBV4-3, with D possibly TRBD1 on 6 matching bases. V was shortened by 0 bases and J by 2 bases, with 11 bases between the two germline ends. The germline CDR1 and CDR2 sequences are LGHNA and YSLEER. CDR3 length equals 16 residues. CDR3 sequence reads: CASSQDLTGPYNEQFF. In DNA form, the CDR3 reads TGCGCCAGCAGCCAAGATCTTACAGGGCCCTACAATGAGCAGTTCTTC.